This passage covers 29 T cell receptor beta chains from one sample sequenced in a study of neurological immune-mediated disorders. TCRdb re-called the 5' RACE reads through MiXCR, storing one row per CDR3 protein. This table has some 27,000 distinct CDR3 sequences, about 6.2% appearing once. The specimen sequenced was PBMCs. Receptors were obtained from a woman aged 45 to 65 in good health.

This clonotype was counted ten times or more. The chain employs TRBV10-1 and TRBJ2-3; 7 nucleotides align to TRBD2. V shed 1 base and J 2 bases; nucleotides not matched to a gene: 3. From germline, CDR1 is WNHNN and CDR2 SYGVQD (reference sequence). This CDR3 has 15 amino acids. CDR3 nucleotide sequence: TGCGCCAGCAGTGAGTTCACTAGCGCCACAGATACGCAGTATTTT. The encoded protein is CASSEFTSATDTQYF.

This clonotype was recorded many times. The chain uses TRBV29-1 and TRBJ2-3, with 10 nucleotides matching TRBD1. Germline V gene sequence: CDR1 SQVTM, CDR2 ANQGSEA. Trimming removed 8 bases from V and 4 bases from J; junction bases left unmatched: 9. The CDR3 is made up of 14 amino acids. CDR3 bases: TGCAGCCACCCCGGGACAGGGGTGGCAGATACGCAGTATTTT. Its protein is CSHPGTGVADTQYF.

This clonotype has only a few counts. The chain employs TRBV5-5 and TRBJ1-2; maybe TRBD1 (5 bases). Germline V lookup: CDR1 SGHKS, CDR2 YYEKEE (reference sequence). CDR3 length: 12 amino acids. V lost 1 base, J lost 8 bases, and 9 bases lay in between. In DNA, the CDR3 is TGTGCCAGCAGCTTGCAGGGACTGGGCTACACCTTC. Translation: CASSLQGLGYTF.

This clonotype was detected ten times or more. This chain links TRBV5-1 with TRBJ2-3; 9 bases agree with TRBD1. Trimming took 0 bases from V and 5 from J; bases not matched to a gene: 1. Germline V gene data show CDR1 as SGHRS and CDR2 as YFSETQ. The CDR3 loop spans 14 amino acids. The CDR3: CASSLETGGDTQYF. The CDR3 nucleotides read TGCGCCAGCAGCTTGGAGACAGGGGGAGATACGCAGTATTTT.

J is TRBJ1-3 and V is TRBV7-2, with TRBD1 matching 7 bases. CDR1 SGHTA and CDR2 FQGNSA come from the germline V gene. V gave up 5 bases and J gave up 8 bases; unmatched junction bases: 6. The CDR3 totals 13 residues. CDR3 region: CASSEDRTYTIYF. For the CDR3, the DNA is TGTGCCAGCAGCGAGGACAGGACATACACCATATATTTT.

This clonotype was found many times. The chain joins TRBV29-1 to TRBJ2-1, with a tentative D call TRBD1 (5 bases). The CDR3 runs 15 residues. With 7 bases removed from V and 9 bases from J, the gap between germline ends came to 25 bases. The germline CDR1 and CDR2 sequences are SQVTM and ANQGSEA. As DNA, the CDR3 is TGCAGCGCTTCCATTGGCAGGGCCGGGCTAGGTGAGCAGTTCTTC. It yields the protein CSASIGRAGLGEQFF.

This clonotype has at least ten counts. This chain links TRBV20-1 with TRBJ2-1, with 7 bases lining up with TRBD2. CDR1 and CDR2 from the germline V gene are DFQATT and SNEGSKA (reference sequence). CDR3 length: 15 residues. The trim removed 3 bases at V and 7 bases at J, leaving 12 bases unmatched. CDR3 sequence (DNA): TGCAGTGCTAGTCGGGCGGGAGTAGAATGGAATGAGCAGTTCTTC. It specifies CSASRAGVEWNEQFF.

This clonotype was counted ten times or more. This sequence joins TRBV5-1 and TRBJ1-5; a possible D gene is TRBD1 (5 bases). V was clipped by 3 bases and J by 1 base, with 8 bases between them. CDR1 and CDR2 from the germline V gene are SGHRS and YFSETQ. This CDR3 is 14 amino acids long. CDR3 in DNA: TGCGCCAGCAGCTCTGGACAAAGCAATCAGCCCCAGCATTTT. This gives the protein CASSSGQSNQPQHF.

This clonotype was observed many times. The gene calls are TRBV20-1 and TRBJ2-7; TRBD2 aligns across 9 bases. The CDR3 is made up of 15 amino acids. The germline V gene encodes CDR1 DFQATT and CDR2 SNEGSKA (reference sequence). Trimming took 5 bases from V and 2 from J; bases not matched to a gene: 10. For the CDR3, the DNA is TGCAGTGCTCCTCTAGCTAGCGGGGTCGCCTACGAGCAGTACTTC. Encoded protein: CSAPLASGVAYEQYF.

This clonotype was seen many times. CDR3 amino acids: CASSLRLVRTGELFF. CDR3 sequence (DNA): TGTGCCAGCAGCCTACGTTTAGTGCGTACCGGGGAGCTGTTTTTT. This chain links TRBV12-3 or TRBV12-4 with TRBJ2-2; no clear D gene. The CDR3 runs 15 residues. Deletions cut 6 bases from V and 5 bases from J, with 16 bases between.

This clonotype was recorded at least ten times. The chain carries TRBV5-4 and TRBJ2-3; 11 bases fit TRBD2. Germline trimming cut 4 bases from V and 0 bases from J; bases unmatched to any gene: 1. Germline assignment: CDR1 SGHNT and CDR2 YYREEE (reference sequence). The CDR3 spans 15 residues. The CDR3 nucleotides are TGTGCCAGCAGCCGGACTAGCGGGAGCACAGATACGCAGTATTTT. Protein sequence: CASSRTSGSTDTQYF.

The sample holds many counts of this clonotype. The rearrangement joins TRBV20-1 to TRBJ2-1; TRBD2 matches at 7 bases. V dropped 5 bases and J dropped 5; count of bases not matched to a gene: 6. This CDR3 is 13 amino acids long. In germline, CDR1 is DFQATT, CDR2 SNEGSKA (reference sequence). In DNA, the CDR3 is TGCAGTGCTCTAGTGGGGGGGGACAATGAGCAGTTCTTC. Its translation is CSALVGGDNEQFF.

This clonotype occurred many times. V is TRBV10-3 and J is TRBJ1-1, with a possible D match to TRBD1 (5 bases). Germline CDR1 ENHRY, CDR2 SYGVKD. This CDR3 is built from 12 residues. V lost 0 bases and J lost 8, with 7 bases in between. The CDR3 is CAISESTGEAFF. For the CDR3, the DNA is TGTGCCATCAGTGAGTCCACAGGAGAAGCTTTCTTT.

This clonotype was counted ten times or more. The J gene is TRBJ2-1, the V gene TRBV5-5; TRBD2 matches 8 bases. The CDR3 runs to 15 residues. Trimming took 2 bases from V and 4 from J; bases not matched to a gene: 5. Germline-derived CDR1 and CDR2 are SGHKS and YYEKEE (reference sequence). The CDR3 is CASSFGLAGYNEQFF. DNA for the CDR3: TGTGCCAGCAGCTTCGGTCTAGCGGGTTACAATGAGCAGTTCTTC. The variable domain in full, with the rest retrieved from reference TRBV5-5 and TRBJ2-1, is DAGVTQSPTHLIKTRGQQVTLRCSPISGHKSVSWYQQVLGQGPQFIFQYYEKEERGRGNFPDRFSARQFPNYSSELNVNALLLGDSALYLCASSFGLAGYNEQFFGPGTRLTVL.

In its sample, this clonotype was seen many times. The V gene is TRBV20-1, the J gene TRBJ2-7, with D perhaps matching TRBD1 (6 bases). V dropped 5 bases and J dropped 5 bases, with 13 bases sitting between them. The CDR3 has 12 amino acids. The V gene's germline CDR1 is DFQATT and CDR2 SNEGSKA (reference sequence). The CDR3 is CSAVGTTHEQYF. The DNA of the CDR3 is TGCAGTGCTGTCGGGACAACTCACGAGCAGTACTTC.

This clonotype was counted at least ten times. The chain joins TRBV5-1 to TRBJ2-3; 12 nucleotides agree with TRBD2. Germline lookup yields CDR1 SGHRS and CDR2 YFSETQ. The V gene end was trimmed by 0 bases and the J gene end by 5 bases; junction bases not matched to a gene: 4. This CDR3 region has 16 residues. CDR3: CASSLVLAGGQDTQYF. In DNA, the CDR3 is TGCGCCAGCAGCTTGGTGCTAGCGGGAGGGCAAGATACGCAGTATTTT.

The table lists this clonotype with many counts. The V call is TRBV7-9, the J call TRBJ2-3, with TRBD2 matching 7 bases. The germline gives CDR1 SEHNR, CDR2 FQNEAQ (reference sequence). The CDR3 has 15 amino acids. The trim removed 0 bases at V and 2 bases at J, leaving 2 bases unmatched. This CDR3 is CASSLAGTITDTQYF. In DNA, the CDR3 is TGTGCCAGCAGCTTAGCCGGGACTATCACAGATACGCAGTATTTT. Filled out from reference TRBV7-9 and TRBJ2-3, the complete variable domain reads DTGVSQNPRHKITKRGQNVTFRCDPISEHNRLYWYRQTLGQGPEFLTYFQNEAQLEKSRLLSDRFSAERPKGSFSTLEIQRTEQGDSAMYLCASSLAGTITDTQYFGPGTRLTVL.

This clonotype appeared many times. This sequence joins TRBV10-3 and TRBJ2-3; D not certain. CDR1 and CDR2 from the germline V gene are ENHRY and SYGVKD. Trimming left V 7 bases short and J 6 bases short, with 14 bases between. CDR3 size: 13 residues. The CDR3 DNA reads as TGTGCCATCACCAAGATGTTAGCCGATACGCAGTATTTT. Its protein is CAITKMLADTQYF.

This clonotype was counted at least ten times. V gene TRBV20-1 combines with J gene TRBJ2-7, with TRBD1 matching 7 bases. This CDR3 is built from 15 residues. The junction had 9 bases not matched to a gene; V was cut back by 4 bases and J by 0 bases. The V gene's germline CDR1 is DFQATT and CDR2 SNEGSKA (reference sequence). CDR3 protein: CSAIPPGQYSYEQYF. The CDR3 DNA is TGCAGTGCTATCCCACCGGGACAGTACTCCTACGAGCAGTACTTC.

In this sample, this clonotype turned up many times. The V call is TRBV28, the J call TRBJ1-1; D not certain. From germline, CDR1 is MDHEN and CDR2 SYDVKM. Trimming pared 8 bases from V and 1 base from J, leaving 8 bases between. The CDR3 contains 12 residues. CDR3 DNA: TGTGCCAGCGTGGTTACGAACACTGAAGCTTTCTTT. It codes for CASVVTNTEAFF.

The sample holds many counts of this clonotype. The V and J genes are TRBV7-2 and TRBJ2-1; D might be TRBD2 (6 bases). CDR3 size: 16 residues. V lost 2 bases, J lost 0 bases, and 11 bases lay in between. Germline-derived CDR1 and CDR2 are SGHTA and FQGNSA. CDR3 loop: CASSLRGGTSYNEQFF. The DNA for the CDR3 is TGTGCCAGCAGCTTACGTGGGGGGACCTCCTACAATGAGCAGTTCTTC.

At least ten counts were recorded for this clonotype. The chain links TRBV20-1 to TRBJ2-1; possibly TRBD1 for D (6 bases). This CDR3 contains 11 residues. Per the germline V gene, CDR1 is DFQATT and CDR2 is SNEGSKA (reference sequence). Trimming cost V 2 bases and J 7 bases, with 6 bases left between them. CDR3 sequence reads: CSARQGNEQFF. The CDR3 DNA follows: TGCAGTGCTAGACAGGGGAATGAGCAGTTCTTC.

There are many counts of this clonotype. This chain links TRBV6-5 with TRBJ2-1; tentative D call: TRBD2 (6 bases). V was cut by 5 bases and J by 5 bases, with 7 bases left in between. The CDR3 sequence is 12 residues long. Looked up from germline, CDR1 is MNHEY and CDR2 is SVGAGI. CDR3 DNA: TGTGCCAGCAGTAGGGAGGACAATGAGCAGTTCTTC. Its protein is CASSREDNEQFF.

This clonotype has ten or more counts. The rearrangement links TRBV28 to TRBJ2-7; perhaps TRBD1 as D (6 bases). V lost 5 bases and J 1 base, leaving 9 bases between the germline ends. Germline V gene sequence: CDR1 MDHEN, CDR2 SYDVKM. This CDR3 has 13 residues. As DNA, the CDR3 is TGTGCCAGCAGTATGGACAGTTCCTACGAGCAGTACTTC. Translating it yields CASSMDSSYEQYF.

This clonotype has a count of ten or more. The chain couples TRBV5-6 to TRBJ2-2, with 7 bases fitting TRBD1. The germline V gene encodes CDR1 SGHDT and CDR2 YYEEEE. J lost 1 base, V lost 0 bases, and 3 bases had no gene match. CDR3 size: 16 residues. The CDR3 DNA reads as TGTGCCAGCAGCTTGGATCCAGGGGGGAACACCGGGGAGCTGTTTTTT. It encodes CASSLDPGGNTGELFF.

This clonotype was observed at least ten times. The rearrangement links TRBV5-1 to TRBJ1-2; 9 bases fit TRBD1. In germline, CDR1 is SGHRS, CDR2 YFSETQ. V was clipped by 0 bases and J by 6 bases; unmatched bases: 9. The CDR3 is 16 amino acids. CDR3 protein: CASSLEPGGQGDGYTF. CDR3 DNA: TGCGCCAGCAGCTTGGAACCGGGGGGACAGGGAGATGGCTACACCTTC.

This clonotype was counted ten times or more. The rearrangement uses TRBV5-1 and TRBJ2-3; TRBD2 aligns across 10 bases. The trim removed 4 bases at V and 1 base at J, leaving 6 bases unmatched. The CDR3 has 16 amino acids. Germline lookup yields CDR1 SGHRS and CDR2 YFSETQ. CDR3 protein: CASSPNSGRRTDTQYF. The CDR3 coding sequence is TGCGCCAGCAGCCCTAATAGCGGGAGGCGCACAGATACGCAGTATTTT.

This clonotype was observed many times. The V call is TRBV9, the J call TRBJ1-1, with D possibly being TRBD1 (5 bases). The CDR3 has 13 amino acids. Looked up from germline, CDR1 is SGDLS and CDR2 is YYNGEE. Between the trimmed V and J ends, which lost 1 base and 10 bases, there was a span of 14 bases. As DNA, the CDR3 is TGTGCCAGCAGCGTACTTGAGGCAGGGAGAGCTTTCTTT. Translation gives CASSVLEAGRAFF.

This clonotype was observed many times. The chain uses TRBV18 and TRBJ2-7; perhaps TRBD2 as D (6 bases). The CDR3 has 13 amino acids. Looked up from germline, CDR1 is KGHSH and CDR2 is LQKENI. V lost 6 bases to trimming and J lost 7 bases, with 16 bases between them. The CDR3 spells CASSAWLGLEQYF. The CDR3 bases are TGTGCCAGCTCCGCATGGTTGGGACTTGAGCAGTACTTC.